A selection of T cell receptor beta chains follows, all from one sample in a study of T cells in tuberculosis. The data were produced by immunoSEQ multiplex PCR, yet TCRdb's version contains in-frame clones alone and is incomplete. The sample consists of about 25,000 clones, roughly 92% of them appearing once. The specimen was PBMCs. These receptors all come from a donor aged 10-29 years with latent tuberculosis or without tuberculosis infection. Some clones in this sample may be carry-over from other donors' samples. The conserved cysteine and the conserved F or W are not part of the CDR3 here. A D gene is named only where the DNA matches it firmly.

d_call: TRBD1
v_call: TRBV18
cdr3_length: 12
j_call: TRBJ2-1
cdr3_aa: ASSRLTDRGEQF

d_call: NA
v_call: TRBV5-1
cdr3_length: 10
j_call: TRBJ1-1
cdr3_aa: ASSFRGAEAF

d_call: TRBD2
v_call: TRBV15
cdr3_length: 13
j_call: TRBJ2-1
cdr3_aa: ATSSSGKYRDEQF

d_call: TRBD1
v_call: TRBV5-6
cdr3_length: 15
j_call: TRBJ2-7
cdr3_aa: ASSSAYRGRRDYEQY

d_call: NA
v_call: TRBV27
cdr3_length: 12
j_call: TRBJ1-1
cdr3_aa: ASSSTARAAEAF

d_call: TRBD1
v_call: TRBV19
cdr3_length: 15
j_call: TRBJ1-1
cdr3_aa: ASSIVGPGGGGTEAF

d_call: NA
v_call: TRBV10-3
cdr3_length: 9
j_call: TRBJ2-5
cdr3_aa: ATSAQETQY

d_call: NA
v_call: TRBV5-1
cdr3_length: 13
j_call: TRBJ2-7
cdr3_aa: ASSLGRGAGYEQY

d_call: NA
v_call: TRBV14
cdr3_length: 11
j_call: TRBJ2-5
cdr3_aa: ASSLRLGVAQY

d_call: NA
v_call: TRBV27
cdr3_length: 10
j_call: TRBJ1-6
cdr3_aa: ASPTGISPLH

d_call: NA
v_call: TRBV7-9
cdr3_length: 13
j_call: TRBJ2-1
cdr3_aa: ASSFRTGLYNEQF

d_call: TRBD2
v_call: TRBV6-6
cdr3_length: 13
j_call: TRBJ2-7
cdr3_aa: ATDRGSGVSYEQY

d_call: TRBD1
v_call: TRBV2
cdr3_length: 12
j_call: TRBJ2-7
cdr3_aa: ASSALRTGDEQY

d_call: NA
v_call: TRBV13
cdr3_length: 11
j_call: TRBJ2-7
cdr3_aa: ASSSPLTYEQY

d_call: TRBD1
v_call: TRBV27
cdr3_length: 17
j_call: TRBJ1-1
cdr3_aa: ASSRYAPRIGTGDFRAF

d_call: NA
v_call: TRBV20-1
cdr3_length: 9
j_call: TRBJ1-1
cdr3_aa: SARRDTEAF

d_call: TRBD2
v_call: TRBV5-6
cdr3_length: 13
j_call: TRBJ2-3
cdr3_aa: ASSLKRGVTDTQY

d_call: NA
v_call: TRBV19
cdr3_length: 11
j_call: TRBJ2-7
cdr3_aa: ASTRSDSYEQY

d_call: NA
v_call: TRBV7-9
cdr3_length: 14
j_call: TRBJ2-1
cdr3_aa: ASSHPTGPTYNEQF

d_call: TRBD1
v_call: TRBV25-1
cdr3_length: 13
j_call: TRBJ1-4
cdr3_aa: ASSEFGTGNEKLF

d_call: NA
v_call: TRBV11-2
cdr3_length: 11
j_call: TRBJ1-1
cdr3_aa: ASSLRSGTEAF

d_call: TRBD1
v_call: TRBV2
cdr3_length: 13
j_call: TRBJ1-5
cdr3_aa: ASRDGQGAGQPQH

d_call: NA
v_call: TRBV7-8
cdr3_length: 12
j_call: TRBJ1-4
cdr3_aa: ASSYTTGNQKLF

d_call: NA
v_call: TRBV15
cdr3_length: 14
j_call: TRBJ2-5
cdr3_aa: ATSRGRPDFQETQY

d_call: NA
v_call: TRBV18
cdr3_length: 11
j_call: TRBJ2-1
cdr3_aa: ASSPSARDEQF

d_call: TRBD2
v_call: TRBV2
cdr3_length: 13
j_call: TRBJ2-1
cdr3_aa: ASSAWTSGMNEQF

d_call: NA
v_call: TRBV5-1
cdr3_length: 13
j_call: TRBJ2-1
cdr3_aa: ASSSGRPIYNEQF

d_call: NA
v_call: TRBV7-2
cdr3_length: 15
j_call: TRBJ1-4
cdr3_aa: ASSLKGPNRLNEKLF

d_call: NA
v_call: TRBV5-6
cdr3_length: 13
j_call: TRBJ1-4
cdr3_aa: ASSQEEGRGEKLF

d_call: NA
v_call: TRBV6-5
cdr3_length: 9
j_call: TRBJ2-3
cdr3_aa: ASRSTDTQY

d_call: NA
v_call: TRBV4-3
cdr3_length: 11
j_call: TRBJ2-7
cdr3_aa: ASSQDIRAKQY

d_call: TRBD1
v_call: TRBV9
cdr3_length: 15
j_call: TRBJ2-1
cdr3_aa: ASSVDPGQGVKNEQF

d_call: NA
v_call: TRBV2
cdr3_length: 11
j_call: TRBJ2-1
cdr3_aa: ASSSSSYNEQF

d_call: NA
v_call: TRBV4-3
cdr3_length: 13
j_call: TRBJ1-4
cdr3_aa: ASSQEGVPGEKLF

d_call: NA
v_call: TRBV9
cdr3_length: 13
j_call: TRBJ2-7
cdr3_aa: ASSVGEGGVYEQY

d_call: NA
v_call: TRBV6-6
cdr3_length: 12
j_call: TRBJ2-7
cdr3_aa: ATGTPALRLEQY

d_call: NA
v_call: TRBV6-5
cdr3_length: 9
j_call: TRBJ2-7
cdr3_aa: ASSSERIQY